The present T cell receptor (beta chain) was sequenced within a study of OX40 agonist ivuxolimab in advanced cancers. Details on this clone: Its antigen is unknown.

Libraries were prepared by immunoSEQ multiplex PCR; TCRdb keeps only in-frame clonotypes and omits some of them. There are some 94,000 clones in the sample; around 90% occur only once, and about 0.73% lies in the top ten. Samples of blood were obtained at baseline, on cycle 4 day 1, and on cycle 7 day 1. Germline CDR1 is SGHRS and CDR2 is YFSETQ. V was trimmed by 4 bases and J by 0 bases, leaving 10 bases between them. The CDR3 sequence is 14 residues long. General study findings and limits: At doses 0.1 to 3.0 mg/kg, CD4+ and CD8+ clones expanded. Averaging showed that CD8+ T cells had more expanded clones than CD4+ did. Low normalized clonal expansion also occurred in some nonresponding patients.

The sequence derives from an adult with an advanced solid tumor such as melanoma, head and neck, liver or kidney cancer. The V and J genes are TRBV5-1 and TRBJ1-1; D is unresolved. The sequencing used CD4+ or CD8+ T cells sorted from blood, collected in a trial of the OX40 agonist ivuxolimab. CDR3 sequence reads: CASSRDSLNTEAFF. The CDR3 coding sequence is TGCGCCAGCAGCCGTGACTCCTTGAACACTGAAGCTTTCTTT.